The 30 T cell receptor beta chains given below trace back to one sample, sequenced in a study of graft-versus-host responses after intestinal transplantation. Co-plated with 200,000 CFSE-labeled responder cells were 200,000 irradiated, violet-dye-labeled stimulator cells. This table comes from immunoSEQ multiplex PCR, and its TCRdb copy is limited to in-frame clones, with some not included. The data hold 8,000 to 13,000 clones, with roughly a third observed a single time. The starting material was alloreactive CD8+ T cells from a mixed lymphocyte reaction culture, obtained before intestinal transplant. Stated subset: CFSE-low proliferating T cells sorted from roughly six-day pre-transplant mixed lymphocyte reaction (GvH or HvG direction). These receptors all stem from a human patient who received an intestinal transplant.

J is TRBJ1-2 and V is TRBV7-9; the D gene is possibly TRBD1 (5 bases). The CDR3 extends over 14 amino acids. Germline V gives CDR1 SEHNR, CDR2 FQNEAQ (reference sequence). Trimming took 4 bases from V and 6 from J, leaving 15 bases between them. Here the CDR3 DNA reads TGTGCCAGCAGCTCGAGCCCACAGGCGCATGGCTACACCTTC. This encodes CASSSSPQAHGYTF.

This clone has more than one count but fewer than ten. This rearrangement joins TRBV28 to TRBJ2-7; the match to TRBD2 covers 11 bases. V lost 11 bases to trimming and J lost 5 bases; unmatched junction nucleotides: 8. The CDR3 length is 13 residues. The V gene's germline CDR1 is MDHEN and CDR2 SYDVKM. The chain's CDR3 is CALAGGPGDEQYF. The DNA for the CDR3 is TGTGCCCTAGCGGGGGGCCCTGGCGACGAGCAGTACTTC.

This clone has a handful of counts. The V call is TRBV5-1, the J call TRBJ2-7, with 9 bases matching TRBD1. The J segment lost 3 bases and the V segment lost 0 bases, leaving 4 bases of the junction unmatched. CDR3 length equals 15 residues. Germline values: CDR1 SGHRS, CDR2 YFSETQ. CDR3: CASSLASGQGYEQYF. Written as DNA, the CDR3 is TGCGCCAGCAGCTTGGCCTCGGGACAGGGCTACGAGCAGTACTTC.

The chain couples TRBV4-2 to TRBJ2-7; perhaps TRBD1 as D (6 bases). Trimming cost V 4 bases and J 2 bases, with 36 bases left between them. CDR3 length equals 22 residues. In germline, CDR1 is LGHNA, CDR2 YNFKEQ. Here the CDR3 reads CASSRHKGERYNTETRTYEQYF. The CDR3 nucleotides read TGTGCCAGCAGCCGTCACAAGGGGGAGAGGTATAACACAGAAACACGTACCTACGAGCAGTACTTC.

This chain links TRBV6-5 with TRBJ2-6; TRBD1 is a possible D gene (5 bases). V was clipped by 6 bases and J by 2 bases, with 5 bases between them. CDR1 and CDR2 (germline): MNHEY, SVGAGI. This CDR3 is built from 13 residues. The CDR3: CASSRAGANVLTF. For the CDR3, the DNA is TGTGCCAGCAGCAGGGCTGGGGCCAACGTCCTGACTTTC.

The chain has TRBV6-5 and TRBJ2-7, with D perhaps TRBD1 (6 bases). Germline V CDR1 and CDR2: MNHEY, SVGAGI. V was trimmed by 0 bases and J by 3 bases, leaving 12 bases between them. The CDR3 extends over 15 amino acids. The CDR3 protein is CASSYSMGRGYEQYF. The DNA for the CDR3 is TGTGCCAGCAGTTACTCGATGGGCAGGGGCTACGAGCAGTACTTC.

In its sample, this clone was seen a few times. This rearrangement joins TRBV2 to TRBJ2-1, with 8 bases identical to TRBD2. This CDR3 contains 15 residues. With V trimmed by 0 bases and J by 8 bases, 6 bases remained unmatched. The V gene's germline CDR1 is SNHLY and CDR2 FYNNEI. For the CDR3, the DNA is TGTGCCAGCAGTGAAGCGCGGGGGGCGAGGGATGAGCAGTTCTTC. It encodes CASSEARGARDEQFF.

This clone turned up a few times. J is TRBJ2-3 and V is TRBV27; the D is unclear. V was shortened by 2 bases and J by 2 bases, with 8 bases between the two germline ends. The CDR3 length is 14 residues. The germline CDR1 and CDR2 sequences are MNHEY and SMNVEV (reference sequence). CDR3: CASSLDNPTDTQYF. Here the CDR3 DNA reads TGTGCCAGCAGTTTAGACAACCCCACAGATACGCAGTATTTT.

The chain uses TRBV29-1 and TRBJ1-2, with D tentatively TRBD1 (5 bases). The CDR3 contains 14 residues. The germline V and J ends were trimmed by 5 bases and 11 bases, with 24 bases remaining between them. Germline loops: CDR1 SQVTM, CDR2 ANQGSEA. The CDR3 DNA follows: TGCAGCGTTCAGTCTCCGGGACTTAACCCCCTATACACCTTC. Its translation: CSVQSPGLNPLYTF.

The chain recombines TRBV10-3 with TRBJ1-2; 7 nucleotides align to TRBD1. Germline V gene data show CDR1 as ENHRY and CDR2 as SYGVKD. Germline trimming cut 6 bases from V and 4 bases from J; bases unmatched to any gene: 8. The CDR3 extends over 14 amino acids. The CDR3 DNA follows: TGTGCCATCAGGGAGACAGGGCTCCGCTATGGCTACACCTTC. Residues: CAIRETGLRYGYTF.

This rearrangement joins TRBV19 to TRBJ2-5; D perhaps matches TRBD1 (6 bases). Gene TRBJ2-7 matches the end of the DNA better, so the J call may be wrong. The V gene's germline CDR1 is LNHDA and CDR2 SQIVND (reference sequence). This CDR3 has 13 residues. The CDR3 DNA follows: TGTGCCAGTAGTATCTCCAGGGGATACGAGCAGTACTTC. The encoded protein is CASSISRGYEQYF.

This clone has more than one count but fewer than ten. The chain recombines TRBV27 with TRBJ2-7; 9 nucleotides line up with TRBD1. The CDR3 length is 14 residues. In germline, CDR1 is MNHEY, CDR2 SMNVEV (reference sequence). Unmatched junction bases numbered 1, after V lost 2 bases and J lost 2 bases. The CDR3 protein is CASSLGTGPYEQYF. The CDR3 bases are TGTGCCAGCAGTTTAGGGACAGGGCCCTACGAGCAGTACTTC.

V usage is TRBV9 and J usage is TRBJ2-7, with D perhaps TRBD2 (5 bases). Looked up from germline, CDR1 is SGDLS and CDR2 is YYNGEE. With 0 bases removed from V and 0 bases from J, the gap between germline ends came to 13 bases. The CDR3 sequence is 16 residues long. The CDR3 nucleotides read TGTGCCAGCAGCGTAGATTCGGCGGGTTCCTCCTACGAGCAGTACTTC. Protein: CASSVDSAGSSYEQYF.

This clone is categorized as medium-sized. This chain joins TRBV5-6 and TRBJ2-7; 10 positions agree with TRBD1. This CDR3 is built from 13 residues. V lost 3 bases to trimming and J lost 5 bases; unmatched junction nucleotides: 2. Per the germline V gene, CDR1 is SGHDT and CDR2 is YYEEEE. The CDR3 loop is CASSYGTGDEQYF. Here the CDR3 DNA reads TGTGCCAGCAGCTACGGGACAGGGGACGAGCAGTACTTC.

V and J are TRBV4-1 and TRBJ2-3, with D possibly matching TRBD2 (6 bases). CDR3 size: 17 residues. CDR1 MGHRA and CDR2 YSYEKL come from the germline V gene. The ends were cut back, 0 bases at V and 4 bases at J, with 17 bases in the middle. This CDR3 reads CASSQDAASEGADTQYF. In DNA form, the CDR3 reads TGCGCCAGCAGCCAAGATGCGGCTAGCGAGGGTGCAGATACGCAGTATTTT.

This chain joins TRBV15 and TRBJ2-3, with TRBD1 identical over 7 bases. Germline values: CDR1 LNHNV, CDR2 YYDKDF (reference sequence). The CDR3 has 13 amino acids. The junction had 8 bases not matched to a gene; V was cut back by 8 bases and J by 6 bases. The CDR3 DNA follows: TGTGCCACCGGGCAGGGGGTAAAGGATACGCAGTATTTT. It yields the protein CATGQGVKDTQYF.

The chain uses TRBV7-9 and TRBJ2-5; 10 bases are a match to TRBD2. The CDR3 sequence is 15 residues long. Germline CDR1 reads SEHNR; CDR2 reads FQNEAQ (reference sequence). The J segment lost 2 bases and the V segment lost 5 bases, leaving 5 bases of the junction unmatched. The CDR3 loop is CASSLEGLAQETQYF. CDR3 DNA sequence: TGTGCCAGCAGCCTAGAGGGACTAGCGCAAGAGACCCAGTACTTC.

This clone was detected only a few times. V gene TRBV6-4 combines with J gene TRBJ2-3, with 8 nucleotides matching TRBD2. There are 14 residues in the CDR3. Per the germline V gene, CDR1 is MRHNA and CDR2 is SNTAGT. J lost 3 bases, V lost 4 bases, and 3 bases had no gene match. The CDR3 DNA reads TGTGCCAGCAGTGCAGCGGGAGAAACAGATACGCAGTATTTT. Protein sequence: CASSAAGETDTQYF.

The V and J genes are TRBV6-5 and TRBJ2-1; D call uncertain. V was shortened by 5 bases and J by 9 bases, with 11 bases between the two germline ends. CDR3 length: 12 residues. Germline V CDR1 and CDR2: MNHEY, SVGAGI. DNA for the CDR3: TGTGCCAGCAGTCCGAACCCCAGTGAGCAGTTCTTC. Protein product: CASSPNPSEQFF.

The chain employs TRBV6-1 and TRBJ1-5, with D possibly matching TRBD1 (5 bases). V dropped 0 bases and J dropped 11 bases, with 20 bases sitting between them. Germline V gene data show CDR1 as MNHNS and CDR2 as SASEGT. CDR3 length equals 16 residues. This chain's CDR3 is CASSEAPQGHGGAQHF. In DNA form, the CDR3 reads TGTGCCAGCAGTGAAGCGCCCCAGGGCCACGGAGGGGCCCAGCATTTT.

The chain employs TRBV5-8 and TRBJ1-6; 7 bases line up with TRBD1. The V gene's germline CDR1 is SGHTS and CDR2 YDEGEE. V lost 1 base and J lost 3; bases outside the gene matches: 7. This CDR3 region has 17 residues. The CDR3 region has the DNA TGTGCCAGCAGCTTGACAACAGGGGTTCTCTATAATTCACCCCTCCACTTT. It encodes CASSLTTGVLYNSPLHF.

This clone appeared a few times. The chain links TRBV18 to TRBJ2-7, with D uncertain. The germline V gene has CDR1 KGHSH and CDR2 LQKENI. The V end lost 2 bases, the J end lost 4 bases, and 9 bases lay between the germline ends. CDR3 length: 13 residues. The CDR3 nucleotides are TGTGCCAGCTCACCAACGAGCAGGTACGAGCAGTACTTC. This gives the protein CASSPTSRYEQYF. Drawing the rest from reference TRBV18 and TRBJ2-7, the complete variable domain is NAGVMQNPRHLVRRRGQEARLRCSPMKGHSHVYWYRQLPEEGLKFMVYLQKENIIDESGMPKERFSAEFPKEGPSILRIQQVVRGDSAAYFCASSPTSRYEQYFGPGTRLTVT.

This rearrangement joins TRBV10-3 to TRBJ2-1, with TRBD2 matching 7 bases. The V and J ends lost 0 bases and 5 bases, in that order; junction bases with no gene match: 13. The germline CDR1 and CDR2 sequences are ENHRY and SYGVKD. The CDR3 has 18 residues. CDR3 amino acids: CAISESSGVVRADNEQFF. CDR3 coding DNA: TGTGCCATCAGTGAGTCGAGCGGGGTGGTTCGGGCCGACAATGAGCAGTTCTTC.

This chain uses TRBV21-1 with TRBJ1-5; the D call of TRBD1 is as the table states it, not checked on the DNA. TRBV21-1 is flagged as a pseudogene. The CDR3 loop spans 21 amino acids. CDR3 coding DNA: TGTGCCAGCAGCAAAGGTCAATGGTCGGGACAGGGGACATATAGCAATCAGCCCCAGCATTTT. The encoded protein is CASSKGQWSGQGTYSNQPQHF.

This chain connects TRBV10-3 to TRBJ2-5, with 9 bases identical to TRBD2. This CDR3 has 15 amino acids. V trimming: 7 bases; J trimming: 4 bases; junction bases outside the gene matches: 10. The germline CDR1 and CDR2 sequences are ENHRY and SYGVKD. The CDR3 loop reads CAITLAGGRAETQYF. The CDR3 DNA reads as TGTGCCATCACCTTAGCGGGCGGGAGGGCAGAGACCCAGTACTTC.

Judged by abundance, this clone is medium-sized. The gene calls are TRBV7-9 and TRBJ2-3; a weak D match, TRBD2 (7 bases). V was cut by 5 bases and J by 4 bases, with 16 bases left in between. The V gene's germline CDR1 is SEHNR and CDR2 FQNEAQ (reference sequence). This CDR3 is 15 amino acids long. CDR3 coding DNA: TGTGCCAGCAGCCACGGGGGGCCCGAGCCAGATACGCAGTATTTT. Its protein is CASSHGGPEPDTQYF.

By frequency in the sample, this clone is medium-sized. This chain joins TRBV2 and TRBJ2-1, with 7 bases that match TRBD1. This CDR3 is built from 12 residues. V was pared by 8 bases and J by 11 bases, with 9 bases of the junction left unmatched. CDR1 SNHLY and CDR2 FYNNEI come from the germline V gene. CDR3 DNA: TGTGCCAGCGGGACAGACTCGAATAAGCAGTTCTTC. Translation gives CASGTDSNKQFF.

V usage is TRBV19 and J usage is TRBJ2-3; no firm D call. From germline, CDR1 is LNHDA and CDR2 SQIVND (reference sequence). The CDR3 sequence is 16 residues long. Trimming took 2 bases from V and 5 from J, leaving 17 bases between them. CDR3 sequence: CASSIKRSAPIDTQYF. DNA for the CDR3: TGTGCCAGTAGTATAAAGCGAAGCGCCCCGATAGATACGCAGTATTTT.

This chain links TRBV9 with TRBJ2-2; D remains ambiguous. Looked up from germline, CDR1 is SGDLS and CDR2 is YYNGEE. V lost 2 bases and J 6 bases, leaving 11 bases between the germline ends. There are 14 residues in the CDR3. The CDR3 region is CASSVGAKPGELFF. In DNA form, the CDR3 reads TGTGCCAGCAGCGTTGGTGCGAAACCCGGGGAGCTGTTTTTT. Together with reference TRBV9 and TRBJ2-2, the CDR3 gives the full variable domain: DSGVTQTPKHLITATGQRVTLRCSPRSGDLSVYWYQQSLDQGLQFLIQYYNGEERAKGNILERFSAQQFPDLHSELNLSSLELGDSALYFCASSVGAKPGELFFGEGSRLTVL.

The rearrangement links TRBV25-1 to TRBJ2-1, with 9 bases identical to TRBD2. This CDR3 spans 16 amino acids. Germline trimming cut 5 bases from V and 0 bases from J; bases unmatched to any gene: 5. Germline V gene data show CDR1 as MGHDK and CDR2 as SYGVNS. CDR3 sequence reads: CASSLDSGSSYNEQFF. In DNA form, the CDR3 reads TGTGCCAGCAGTCTTGATAGCGGGAGCTCCTACAATGAGCAGTTCTTC.